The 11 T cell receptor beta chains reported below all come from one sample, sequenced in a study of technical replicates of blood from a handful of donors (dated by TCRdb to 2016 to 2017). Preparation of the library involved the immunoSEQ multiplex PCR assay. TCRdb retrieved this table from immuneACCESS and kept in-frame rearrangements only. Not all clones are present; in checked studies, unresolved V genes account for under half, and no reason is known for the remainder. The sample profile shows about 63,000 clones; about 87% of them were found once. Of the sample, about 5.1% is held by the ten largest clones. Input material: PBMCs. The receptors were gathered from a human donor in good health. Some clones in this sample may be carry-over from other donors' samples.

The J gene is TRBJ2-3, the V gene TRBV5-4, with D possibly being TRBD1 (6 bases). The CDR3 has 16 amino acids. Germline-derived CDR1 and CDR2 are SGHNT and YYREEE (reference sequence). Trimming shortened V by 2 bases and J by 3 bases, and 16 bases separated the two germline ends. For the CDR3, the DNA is TGTGCCAGCAGCTTCCCGACAGGTAAAAGGACAGATACGCAGTATTTT. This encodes CASSFPTGKRTDTQYF.

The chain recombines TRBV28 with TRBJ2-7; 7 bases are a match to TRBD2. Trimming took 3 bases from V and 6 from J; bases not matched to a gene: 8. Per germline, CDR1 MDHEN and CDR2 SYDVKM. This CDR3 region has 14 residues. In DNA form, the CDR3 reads TGTGCCAGCAGTTTTGGCGGGAGCTCAGCCGAGCAGTACTTC. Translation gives CASSFGGSSAEQYF.

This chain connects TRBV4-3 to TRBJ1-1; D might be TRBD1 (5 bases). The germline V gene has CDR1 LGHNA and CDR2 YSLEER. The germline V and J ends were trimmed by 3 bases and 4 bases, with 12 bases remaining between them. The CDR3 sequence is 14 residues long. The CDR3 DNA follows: TGCGCCAGCAGCCACGACAGTTGGTCCACTGAAGCTTTCTTT. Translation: CASSHDSWSTEAFF.

The CDR3 here is CASSLDQGPRGTEAFF. CDR3 DNA: TGTGCCAGCAGCTTAGATCAGGGTCCAAGGGGCACTGAAGCTTTCTTT. The rearrangement uses TRBV7-2 and TRBJ1-1, with a possible D match to TRBD1 (5 bases). CDR3 length: 16 residues. Trimming shortened V by 1 base and J by 4 bases, and 16 bases separated the two germline ends. CDR1 and CDR2 from the germline V gene are SGHTA and FQGNSA.

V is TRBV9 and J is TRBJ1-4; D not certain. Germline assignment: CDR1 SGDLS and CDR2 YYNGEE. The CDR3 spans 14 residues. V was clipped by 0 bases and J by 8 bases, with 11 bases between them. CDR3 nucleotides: TGTGCCAGCAGCGTAGCCGAGGGTCGAGAAAAACTGTTTTTT. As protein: CASSVAEGREKLFF. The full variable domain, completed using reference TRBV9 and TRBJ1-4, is DSGVTQTPKHLITATGQRVTLRCSPRSGDLSVYWYQQSLDQGLQFLIQYYNGEERAKGNILERFSAQQFPDLHSELNLSSLELGDSALYFCASSVAEGREKLFFGSGTQLSVL.

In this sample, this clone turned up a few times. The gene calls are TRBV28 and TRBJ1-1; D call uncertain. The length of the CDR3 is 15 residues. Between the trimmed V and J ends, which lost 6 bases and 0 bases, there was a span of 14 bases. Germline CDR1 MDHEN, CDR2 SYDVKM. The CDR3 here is CASSHPYEMNTEAFF. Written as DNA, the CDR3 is TGTGCCAGCAGCCACCCCTACGAGATGAACACTGAAGCTTTCTTT. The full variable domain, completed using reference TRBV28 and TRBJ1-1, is DVKVTQSSRYLVKRTGEKVFLECVQDMDHENMFWYRQDPGLGLRLIYFSYDVKMKEKGDIPEGYSVSREKKERFSLILESASTNQTSMYLCASSHPYEMNTEAFFGQGTRLTVV.

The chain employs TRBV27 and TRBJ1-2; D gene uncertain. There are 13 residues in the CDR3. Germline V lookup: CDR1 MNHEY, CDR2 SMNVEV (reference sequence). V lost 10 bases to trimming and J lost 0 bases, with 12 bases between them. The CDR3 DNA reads TGTGCCACCCGGTTGGGCGCTAACTATGGCTACACCTTC. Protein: CATRLGANYGYTF.

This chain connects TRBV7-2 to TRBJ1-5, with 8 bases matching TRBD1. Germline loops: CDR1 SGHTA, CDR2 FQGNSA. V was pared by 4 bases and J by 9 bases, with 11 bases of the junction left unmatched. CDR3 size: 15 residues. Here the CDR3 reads CASSSGQGPFLPQHF. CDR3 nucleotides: TGTGCCAGCAGCTCCGGACAGGGCCCCTTCTTGCCCCAGCATTTT. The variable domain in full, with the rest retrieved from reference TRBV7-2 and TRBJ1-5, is GAGVSQSPSNKVTEKGKDVELRCDPISGHTALYWYRQSLGQGLEFLIYFQGNSAPDKSGLPSDRFSAERTGGSVSTLTIQRTQQEDSAVYLCASSSGQGPFLPQHFGDGTRLSIL.

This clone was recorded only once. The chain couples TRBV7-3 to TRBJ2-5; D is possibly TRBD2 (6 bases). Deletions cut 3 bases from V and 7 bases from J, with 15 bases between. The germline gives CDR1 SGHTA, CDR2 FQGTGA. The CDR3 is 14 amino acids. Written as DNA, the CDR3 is TGTGCCAGCAGCTTCGGAGGGCCCACAGGGACCCAGTACTTC. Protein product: CASSFGGPTGTQYF.

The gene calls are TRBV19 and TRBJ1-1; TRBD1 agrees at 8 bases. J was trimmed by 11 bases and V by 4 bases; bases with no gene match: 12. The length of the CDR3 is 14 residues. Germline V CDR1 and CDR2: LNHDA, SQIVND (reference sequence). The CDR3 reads CASSRGQAPGRAFF. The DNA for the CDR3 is TGTGCCAGTAGTAGGGGACAGGCCCCAGGTAGGGCTTTCTTT.

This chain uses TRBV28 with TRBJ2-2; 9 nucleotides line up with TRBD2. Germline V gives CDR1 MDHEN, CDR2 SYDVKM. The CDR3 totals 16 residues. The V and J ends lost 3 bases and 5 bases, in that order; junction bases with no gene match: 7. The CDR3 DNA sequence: TGTGCCAGCAGTTTGGGCGGGAGGGCCGGGACCGGGGAGCTGTTTTTT. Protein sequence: CASSLGGRAGTGELFF.